The 16 T cell receptor beta chains below come from one sample, sequenced in a study of T cell clones after liver transplantation. The table came from immunoSEQ multiplex PCR; TCRdb's copy has only in-frame clones and leaves some out. The sample holds around 97,000 clones; about 86% are singletons and the top ten take approximately 2.8%. The source was CD4+ T cells from blood, collected around 44 months after liver transplant. Receptors were obtained from a human patient who received a liver transplant. Some T cells may be supplied by the graft donor.

V gene TRBV14 combines with J gene TRBJ1-2, with a tentative D call TRBD1 (6 bases). V lost 4 bases and J 4 bases, leaving 16 bases between the germline ends. Per germline, CDR1 SGHDN and CDR2 FVKESK. The CDR3 sequence is 15 residues long. In nucleotides, the CDR3 is TGTGCCAGCAGCCGTCAGGGGCGGACCTTCTATGGCTACACCTTC. Encoded protein: CASSRQGRTFYGYTF.

This chain uses TRBV5-1 with TRBJ2-7, with a weak D call TRBD2 (6 bases). V was clipped by 1 base and J by 7 bases, with 15 bases between them. Germline CDR1 and CDR2: SGHRS and YFSETQ. The CDR3 sequence is 14 residues long. CDR3 residues: CASSLIRGTREQYF. CDR3 in DNA: TGCGCCAGCAGCTTGATACGGGGGACTCGTGAGCAGTACTTC. Supplemented by reference TRBV5-1 and TRBJ2-7, the full variable domain reads KAGVTQTPRYLIKTRGQQVTLSCSPISGHRSVSWYQQTPGQGLQFLFEYFSETQRNKGNFPGRFSGRQFSNSRSEMNVSTLELGDSALYLCASSLIRGTREQYFGPGTRLTVT.

This clone showed up just once. This chain connects TRBV5-1 to TRBJ2-7; TRBD2 aligns across 12 bases. The trim removed 0 bases at V and 5 bases at J, leaving 3 bases unmatched. Germline CDR1 is SGHRS and CDR2 is YFSETQ. The CDR3 has 15 residues. CDR3 amino acids: CASSLELAGGNEQYF. The CDR3 DNA is TGCGCCAGCAGCTTGGAACTAGCGGGAGGCAACGAGCAGTACTTC.

CDR3 residues: CASSSRIGSRGAGANVLTF. DNA of the CDR3: TGTGCCAGCAGCTCTCGAATTGGGAGCAGGGGGGCCGGGGCCAACGTCCTGACTTTC. The chain employs TRBV7-2 and TRBJ2-6; D is perhaps TRBD1 (7 bases). Trimming took 4 bases from V and 4 from J, leaving 23 bases between them. In germline, CDR1 is SGHTA, CDR2 FQGNSA. The CDR3 covers 19 residues.

The V call is TRBV19, the J call TRBJ2-5; D ambiguous. Looked up from germline, CDR1 is LNHDA and CDR2 is SQIVND (reference sequence). The V gene lost 10 bases and the J gene lost 5 bases, with 11 bases spanning the gap. This CDR3 is 11 amino acids long. The CDR3 coding sequence is TGTGCCACCCGGGTTTCGGAGACCCAGTACTTC. It translates to CATRVSETQYF. Based on the CDR3 plus reference TRBV19 and TRBJ2-5, the full variable domain is DGGITQSPKYLFRKEGQNVTLSCEQNLNHDAMYWYRQDPGQGLRLIYYSQIVNDFQKGDIAEGYSVSREKKESFPLTVTSAQKNPTAFYLCATRVSETQYFGPGTRLLVL.

The rearrangement joins TRBV4-2 to TRBJ2-1; D not resolved. Trimming left V 4 bases short and J 0 bases short, with 10 bases between. From germline, CDR1 is LGHNA and CDR2 YNFKEQ. This CDR3 has 15 amino acids. CDR3 residues: CASSRASSSYNEQFF. The CDR3 coding sequence is TGTGCCAGCAGCCGAGCTTCGAGCTCCTACAATGAGCAGTTCTTC.

The V call is TRBV18, the J call TRBJ1-2; D gene ambiguous. The CDR3 runs 13 residues. Trimming pared 3 bases from V and 7 bases from J, leaving 12 bases between. The germline V gene encodes CDR1 KGHSH and CDR2 LQKENI. In DNA form, the CDR3 reads TGTGCCAGCTCACCTGAGGCGGGCCGTGGCTACACCTTC. Its protein product is CASSPEAGRGYTF.

The gene calls are TRBV5-1 and TRBJ2-2, with D perhaps matching TRBD2 (6 bases). Germline values: CDR1 SGHRS, CDR2 YFSETQ. V lost 0 bases, J lost 7 bases, and 10 bases lay in between. The CDR3 consists of 14 residues. The CDR3 DNA follows: TGCGCCAGCAGCTTGGGCGGGGCTGGCGGGGAGCTGTTTTTT. Protein product: CASSLGGAGGELFF.

This clone was picked up a small number of times. This sequence joins TRBV4-2 and TRBJ2-2, with 15 bases matching TRBD2. In germline, CDR1 is LGHNA, CDR2 YNFKEQ. The CDR3 length is 19 residues. The junction had 8 bases not matched to a gene; V was cut back by 0 bases and J by 6 bases. The DNA of the CDR3 is TGTGCCAGCAGCCAAGATCGGACTAGCGGGAGGGTCGGGTCCGGGGAGCTGTTTTTT. Translation gives CASSQDRTSGRVGSGELFF.

The chain uses TRBV11-2 and TRBJ1-1; 8 positions match TRBD1. With V trimmed by 5 bases and J by 9 bases, 8 bases remained unmatched. Germline assignment: CDR1 SGHAT and CDR2 FQNNGV. This CDR3 comprises 13 residues. The CDR3 protein is CASSGRQGMKAFF. The CDR3 bases are TGTGCCAGCAGCGGCCGACAGGGGATGAAAGCTTTCTTT.

This sequence joins TRBV2 and TRBJ1-2; 7 bases agree with TRBD1. Germline-derived CDR1 and CDR2 are SNHLY and FYNNEI. Trimming cost V 2 bases and J 8 bases; bases outside gene matches: 2. This CDR3 is built from 12 residues. The CDR3 reads CASSETGDGYTF. CDR3 bases: TGTGCCAGCAGTGAAACAGGGGACGGCTACACCTTC.

V gene TRBV7-3 combines with J gene TRBJ2-6; 8 nucleotides match TRBD1. Germline CDR1 SGHTA, CDR2 FQGTGA. V shed 2 bases, J shed 2 bases, and the junction held 17 bases outside the gene matches. The CDR3 runs 21 residues. This CDR3 is CASSLRPVQGGHPTGANVLTF. In DNA form, the CDR3 reads TGTGCCAGCAGCTTACGGCCGGTACAGGGGGGACACCCAACTGGGGCCAACGTCCTGACTTTC.

This chain links TRBV5-8 with TRBJ2-1; TRBD2 matches 11 bases. The germline V gene encodes CDR1 SGHTS and CDR2 YDEGEE. J lost 2 bases, V lost 2 bases, and 3 bases had no gene match. The CDR3 consists of 16 residues. CDR3 coding DNA: TGTGCCAGCAGCTTCCAGACTAGCGGGGCCTACAATGAGCAGTTCTTC. Encoded protein: CASSFQTSGAYNEQFF.

The chain is built from TRBV7-2 and TRBJ2-7; D might be TRBD1 (6 bases). From germline, CDR1 is SGHTA and CDR2 FQGNSA. The CDR3 is 14 residues long. The ends were cut back, 6 bases at V and 0 bases at J, with 12 bases in the middle. The CDR3 protein is CASSYDRSSYEQYF. The CDR3 DNA reads TGTGCCAGCAGTTACGACAGGAGCTCCTACGAGCAGTACTTC. Full variable domain (missing parts from reference TRBV7-2 and TRBJ2-7): GAGVSQSPSNKVTEKGKDVELRCDPISGHTALYWYRQSLGQGLEFLIYFQGNSAPDKSGLPSDRFSAERTGGSVSTLTIQRTQQEDSAVYLCASSYDRSSYEQYFGPGTRLTVT.

J is TRBJ2-2 and V is TRBV7-9, with a possible D match to TRBD1 (5 bases). The CDR3 spans 16 residues. Trimming removed 1 base at V and 6 bases at J, with 15 bases between. Germline V lookup: CDR1 SEHNR, CDR2 FQNEAQ (reference sequence). The CDR3: CASSLVVATGAGELFF. The CDR3 nucleotides are TGTGCCAGCAGCTTAGTGGTAGCAACAGGTGCCGGGGAGCTGTTTTTT. Drawing the rest from reference TRBV7-9 and TRBJ2-2, the complete variable domain is DTGVSQNPRHKITKRGQNVTFRCDPISEHNRLYWYRQTLGQGPEFLTYFQNEAQLEKSRLLSDRFSAERPKGSFSTLEIQRTEQGDSAMYLCASSLVVATGAGELFFGEGSRLTVL.

This rearrangement joins TRBV30 to TRBJ1-5; TRBD1 aligns across 7 bases. The J segment lost 2 bases and the V segment lost 0 bases, leaving 4 bases of the junction unmatched. CDR1 is GTSNPN, CDR2 SVGIG, per germline (reference sequence). The CDR3 runs to 15 residues. The CDR3 region has the DNA TGTGCCTGGAGTGTCCCCGACAGGGGCAATCAGCCCCAGCATTTT. It codes for CAWSVPDRGNQPQHF.